These 21 T cell receptor beta chains originate from one sample sequenced in a study of regulatory T cells in long-lasting Graves disease. Relying on iRepertoire HTBI primers and Arm-PCR of CDR3 regions, the team built TCR beta libraries. TCRdb itself ran the multiplex PCR reads through MiXCR, one entry per CDR3 protein. The sample has about 450,000 distinct CDR3 sequences, around 22% seen once. Time point specified: persistent/refractory GD, antithyroid drugs over 5 years with positive TRAb. Following extraction of RNA from PBMCs, that RNA was used to make the TCR library. The sample in question was peripheral blood mononuclear cells (PBMCs), obtained when the disease was refractory, from a patient treated with antithyroid drugs. The source is a female donor with Graves disease.

This clonotype was observed a few times. The chain combines TRBV7-2 with TRBJ1-2; 8 bases line up with TRBD1. This CDR3 region has 15 residues. V shed 5 bases, J shed 1 base, and the junction held 6 bases outside the gene matches. Germline V gives CDR1 SGHTA, CDR2 FQGNSA. The CDR3 spells CASSPRQGSNYGYTF. The CDR3 DNA is TGTGCCAGCAGCCCTCGACAGGGGAGTAACTATGGCTACACCTTC. The full variable domain, in which reference TRBV7-2 and TRBJ1-2 provide the parts outside the CDR3, is GAGVSQSPSNKVTEKGKDVELRCDPISGHTALYWYRQSLGQGLEFLIYFQGNSAPDKSGLPSDRFSAERTGGSVSTLTIQRTQQEDSAVYLCASSPRQGSNYGYTFGSGTRLTVV.

There are many counts of this clonotype. The chain is built from TRBV9 and TRBJ1-2; D not resolved. The V gene lost 4 bases and the J gene lost 0 bases, with 10 bases spanning the gap. Germline CDR1 reads SGDLS; CDR2 reads YYNGEE. This CDR3 has 14 amino acids. CDR3 nucleotides: TGTGCCAGCAGCCTGGGTGGGGCTAACTATGGCTACACCTTC. Its translation: CASSLGGANYGYTF.

This chain uses TRBV6-2 or TRBV6-3 with TRBJ1-2; D unresolved. V lost 5 bases, J lost 5 bases, and 12 bases lay in between. The CDR3 extends over 13 amino acids. Germline CDR1 reads MNHEY; CDR2 reads SVGEGT. The DNA for the CDR3 is TGTGCCAGCAGTAATTCCGCTGGATATGGCTACACCTTC. Protein product: CASSNSAGYGYTF.

This clonotype was seen ten or more times. The chain couples TRBV27 to TRBJ1-4; D unclear. The CDR3 is 16 amino acids. Germline CDR1 is MNHEY and CDR2 is SMNVEV (reference sequence). Trimming removed 3 bases at V and 0 bases at J, with 11 bases between. CDR3 DNA sequence: TGTGCCAGCAGTTTTTTACCCGGAACAACTAATGAAAAACTGTTTTTT. Translation gives CASSFLPGTTNEKLFF. Together with reference TRBV27 and TRBJ1-4, the CDR3 gives the full variable domain: EAQVTQNPRYLITVTGKKLTVTCSQNMNHEYMSWYRQDPGLGLRQIYYSMNVEVTDKGDVPEGYKVSRKEKRNFPLILESPSPNQTSLYFCASSFLPGTTNEKLFFGSGTQLSVL.

The CDR3, as DNA: TGTGCCAGCAGTCAGCGACTAGCGGGATCCCGGGGGGAAGAGACCCAGTACTTC. Residues: CASSQRLAGSRGEETQYF. The chain couples TRBV6-1 to TRBJ2-5, with 11 nucleotides matching TRBD2. The junction had 14 bases not matched to a gene; V was cut back by 5 bases and J by 3 bases. Germline CDR1 is MNHNS and CDR2 is SASEGT. The CDR3 loop spans 18 amino acids.

Ten or more counts support this clonotype. V is TRBV20-1 and J is TRBJ1-2; the match to TRBD1 covers 12 bases. Per germline, CDR1 DFQATT and CDR2 SNEGSKA (reference sequence). The CDR3 covers 13 residues. J lost 7 bases, V lost 6 bases, and 6 bases had no gene match. CDR3 residues: CSALGQGARGYTF. As DNA, the CDR3 is TGCAGTGCGCTGGGACAGGGGGCGCGTGGCTACACCTTC.

There are many counts of this clonotype. The chain joins TRBV6-5 to TRBJ1-4, with 8 nucleotides matching TRBD1. CDR1 and CDR2 from the germline V gene are MNHEY and SVGAGI. With 2 bases clipped from V and 9 bases from J, the junction kept 5 bases outside the gene matches. The CDR3 is 14 amino acids. CDR3 coding DNA: TGTGCCAGCAGTTACCGGACAGGGAGTCAAAAACTGTTTTTT. Translation gives CASSYRTGSQKLFF.

This rearrangement joins TRBV7-2 to TRBJ1-1, with D unresolved. Germline lookup yields CDR1 SGHTA and CDR2 FQGNSA. This CDR3 spans 14 amino acids. V was clipped by 1 base and J by 4 bases, with 10 bases between them. CDR3 bases: TGTGCCAGCAGCTTAGTGGGGAGCTCCACTGAAGCTTTCTTT. The encoded protein is CASSLVGSSTEAFF.

As for this clonotype: It may be a read error: a sequence one base away is much more abundant. The chain couples TRBV28 to TRBJ1-5, with D uncertain. The CDR3 runs to 15 residues. Germline V gene data show CDR1 as MDHEN and CDR2 as SYDVKM. The CDR3 DNA is TGTGCCAACAGTTTGAACACGGGGAGCAATCAGCCCCAGCATTTT. Residues: CANSLNTGSNQPQHF. Full variable domain (outside the CDR3, taken from reference TRBV28 and TRBJ1-5): DVKVTQSSRYLVKRTGEKVFLECVQDMDHENMFWYRQDPGLGLRLIYFSYDVKMKEKGDIPEGYSVSREKKERFSLILESASTNQTSMYLCANSLNTGSNQPQHFGDGTRLSIL.

This clonotype appeared many times. This chain connects TRBV27 to TRBJ2-7; 7 bases agree with TRBD1. CDR3 length equals 15 residues. Germline assignment: CDR1 MNHEY and CDR2 SMNVEV (reference sequence). The junction had 14 bases not matched to a gene; V was cut back by 5 bases and J by 7 bases. For the CDR3, the DNA is TGTGCCAGCAGTGATAGCCTCGACAGGGTGCGGGAGCAGTACTTC. It codes for CASSDSLDRVREQYF.

This clonotype was seen a handful of times. J is TRBJ2-7 and V is TRBV7-9; D remains ambiguous. The CDR3 sequence is 14 residues long. V lost 1 base and J lost 2, with 9 bases in between. Germline CDR1 is SEHNR and CDR2 is FQNEAQ (reference sequence). CDR3 loop: CASSLELHAYEQYF. The CDR3 DNA follows: TGTGCCAGCAGCTTAGAACTGCACGCCTACGAGCAGTACTTC.

This clonotype was seen a handful of times. The rearrangement links TRBV3-1 to TRBJ2-7; the D is unclear. CDR3 size: 17 residues. In germline, CDR1 is LGHDT, CDR2 YNNKEL (reference sequence). Trimming shortened V by 5 bases and J by 2 bases, and 22 bases separated the two germline ends. The CDR3 coding sequence is TGTGCCAGCAGCTCATATATCGCGGCGAGGACGACCTACGAGCAGTACTTC. The encoded protein is CASSSYIAARTTYEQYF.

This CDR3 reads CASSLPRLAPGELFF. Here the CDR3 DNA reads TGTGCCAGCAGTTTACCGAGACTAGCCCCCGGGGAGCTGTTTTTT. The chain recombines TRBV12-3 or TRBV12-4 with TRBJ2-2; TRBD2 matches 7 bases. V shed 2 bases and J 6 bases; nucleotides not matched to a gene: 6. The length of the CDR3 is 15 residues.

This clonotype has just a few counts. The J gene is TRBJ2-5, the V gene TRBV29-1; TRBD2 aligns across 7 bases. This CDR3 has 11 residues. Germline V gene lookup returns CDR1 SQVTM and CDR2 ANQGSEA. V shed 6 bases, J shed 7 bases, and the junction held 5 bases outside the gene matches. The CDR3 DNA reads as TGCAGCGTCCGGGAGGTTGGGACCCAGTACTTC. Residues: CSVREVGTQYF.

The chain uses TRBV29-1 and TRBJ2-7, with a tentative D call TRBD2 (6 bases). V was trimmed by 2 bases and J by 2 bases, leaving 10 bases between them. The CDR3 totals 13 residues. Germline V CDR1 and CDR2: SQVTM, ANQGSEA. The DNA of the CDR3 is TGCAGCGTTGAAAGCGGGTCTCCCTACGAGCAGTACTTC. As protein: CSVESGSPYEQYF.

The rearrangement links TRBV13 to TRBJ1-1; 7 bases line up with TRBD1. The CDR3 length is 13 residues. CDR1 is PRHDT, CDR2 FYEKMQ, per germline (reference sequence). The J segment lost 7 bases and the V segment lost 6 bases, leaving 8 bases of the junction unmatched. The CDR3 sequence is CASRRGQSIEAFF. The CDR3 nucleotides read TGTGCCAGCAGGCGGGGACAGAGTATTGAAGCTTTCTTT.

The chain is built from TRBV16 and TRBJ1-1; tentatively, D is TRBD1 (6 bases). V dropped 0 bases and J dropped 12 bases, with 17 bases sitting between them. Germline V lookup: CDR1 KGHSY, CDR2 FQNENV. This CDR3 comprises 14 residues. The CDR3 loop is CASSQSGTGPGTFF. CDR3 sequence (DNA): TGTGCCAGCAGCCAATCAGGAACAGGGCCCGGAACTTTCTTT. Looking up the rest from reference TRBV16 and TRBJ1-1 gives the full variable domain: GEEVAQTPKHLVRGEGQKAKLYCAPIKGHSYVFWYQQVLKNEFKFLISFQNENVFDETGMPKERFSAKCLPNSPCSLEIQATKLEDSAVYFCASSQSGTGPGTFFGQGTRLTVV.

This clonotype has just a few counts. This chain joins TRBV28 and TRBJ1-5; no clear D gene. CDR1 is MDHEN, CDR2 SYDVKM, per germline. This CDR3 comprises 13 residues. Trimming took off 3 bases at V and 2 bases at J, with 5 bases between the two ends. In DNA, the CDR3 is TGTGCCAGCAGTTTTTTTGGCAATCAGCCCCAGCATTTT. It codes for CASSFFGNQPQHF.

The chain employs TRBV11-2 and TRBJ2-5; 8 positions agree with TRBD2. V lost 3 bases, J lost 4 bases, and 10 bases stayed unmatched. Germline V gene lookup returns CDR1 SGHAT and CDR2 FQNNGV. The CDR3 spans 16 residues. The CDR3: CASSLDGAGASETQYF. CDR3 coding DNA: TGTGCCAGCAGCTTGGACGGAGCGGGAGCGTCAGAGACCCAGTACTTC. The whole variable domain, filled in from reference TRBV11-2 and TRBJ2-5, reads EAGVAQSPRYKIIEKRQSVAFWCNPISGHATLYWYQQILGQGPKLLIQFQNNGVVDDSQLPKDRFSAERLKGVDSTLKIQPAKLEDSAVYLCASSLDGAGASETQYFGPGTRLLVL.

About this clonotype itself: A read error is possible here, since a much larger clone lies one base away. The chain joins TRBV10-3 to TRBJ2-5, with D maybe TRBD2 (6 bases). V was pared by 0 bases and J by 1 base, with 21 bases between. Germline CDR1 is ENHRY and CDR2 is SYGVKD. The CDR3 covers 19 residues. CDR3 DNA: TGTGCCATCAGTGAGTCTTCGCCCTGGACTAACCTACTCCAAGAGACCCAGTACTTC. It translates to CAISESSPWTNLLQETQYF.

This clonotype occurred a few times. The chain carries TRBV12-3 or TRBV12-4 and TRBJ2-5; D is unresolved. The germline V and J ends were trimmed by 7 bases and 9 bases, with 21 bases remaining between them. CDR3 length equals 14 residues. CDR3 residues: CASTLLDGVEPQYF. As DNA, the CDR3 is TGTGCCAGCACCCTATTGGACGGAGTCGAACCCCAGTACTTC.